What follows is one T cell receptor (beta chain) and its context. This entry comes from a study of blood T cell repertoires in COVID-19. As for the study in general: Donors in the United States, Italy and Spain gave samples during acute or convalescent COVID-19. Sources were T cells, B-cell-depleted T cells, or PBMCs; the material itself was cDNA or gDNA.

The protocol was immunoSEQ multiplex PCR, while the TCRdb copy is restricted to in-frame clones and leaves out a portion. Of 100,000 to 120,000 clones listed, roughly 85% were seen once; the top ten hold around 4.4%. Input material: peripheral blood. The TCR sequence derives from a human donor in a cohort sampled during active COVID-19.

In nucleotides, the CDR3 is TGTGCCAGCAGCTTAGCACTCTCCCCGGGGAATTCACCCCTCCACTTT. Amino acid sequence: CASSLALSPGNSPLHF. The chain employs TRBV7-2 and TRBJ1-6; D ambiguous. The CDR3 covers 16 residues. Per germline, CDR1 SGHTA and CDR2 FQGNSA. Trimming removed 0 bases from V and 7 bases from J, with 13 bases in between.